These 31 T cell receptor beta chains were sequenced from one sample in a study of blood T cell repertoires in COVID-19. TCRdb's copy holds only in-frame clones and misses some; the assay was immunoSEQ multiplex PCR. The table includes about 110,000 clones, 65% to 90% detected once. The sequencing input was peripheral blood. The receptors come from a woman between 55 and 75 years old with acute or convalescent COVID-19.

The V call is TRBV5-4, the J call TRBJ2-6, with a weak D call TRBD2 (5 bases). V was pared by 2 bases and J by 0 bases, with 9 bases between. This CDR3 region has 16 residues. Germline CDR1 reads SGHNT; CDR2 reads YYREEE (reference sequence). The CDR3 loop reads CASSFLSGSGANVLTF. The CDR3 bases are TGTGCCAGCAGCTTTCTCAGCGGCTCTGGGGCCAACGTCCTGACTTTC.

V usage is TRBV18 and J usage is TRBJ1-2; 7 bases line up with TRBD1. V was pared by 3 bases and J by 2 bases, with 3 bases of the junction left unmatched. The CDR3 consists of 14 residues. Germline V gene data show CDR1 as KGHSH and CDR2 as LQKENI. The CDR3 here is CASSPGQANYGYTF. Here the CDR3 DNA reads TGTGCCAGCTCACCCGGACAGGCCAACTATGGCTACACCTTC.

The chain has TRBV7-6 and TRBJ1-2, with 8 bases aligning to TRBD1. The CDR3 covers 13 residues. Germline assignment: CDR1 SGHVS and CDR2 FNYEAQ. The V gene end was trimmed by 5 bases and the J gene end by 5 bases; junction bases not matched to a gene: 4. Here the CDR3 DNA reads TGTGCCAGCAGCCCGGACAGGGAATATGGCTACACCTTC. Amino acids: CASSPDREYGYTF.

This rearrangement joins TRBV11-3 to TRBJ1-2; 7 bases align to TRBD1. The CDR3 runs 13 residues. Germline V gives CDR1 SGHNT, CDR2 YENEEA. J was trimmed by 8 bases and V by 5 bases; bases with no gene match: 8. DNA for the CDR3: TGTGCCAGCAGCCAAACAGGGGAGATAGGCTACACCTTC. It is translated as CASSQTGEIGYTF.

The gene calls are TRBV5-1 and TRBJ1-6; 9 bases map to TRBD1. V lost 7 bases, J lost 8 bases, and 7 bases stayed unmatched. Germline CDR1 SGHRS, CDR2 YFSETQ. CDR3 length: 14 residues. The CDR3 protein is CASSRTGVDSPLHF. The DNA of the CDR3 is TGCGCCAGCTCTAGGACAGGGGTCGATTCACCCCTCCACTTT.

As concerns this clone: This CDR3 is also generated by other DNA sequences in the sample. The gene calls are TRBV10-3 and TRBJ1-1; D unclear. This CDR3 has 15 amino acids. Per germline, CDR1 ENHRY and CDR2 SYGVKD. Between the trimmed V and J ends, which lost 0 bases and 4 bases, there was a span of 12 bases. CDR3 DNA: TGTGCCATCAGTGAGTCGGGCCTCCAAGGCACTGAAGCTTTCTTT. Encoded protein: CAISESGLQGTEAFF.

The rearrangement uses TRBV27 and TRBJ2-5; perhaps TRBD2 as D (5 bases). Germline-derived CDR1 and CDR2 are MNHEY and SMNVEV (reference sequence). V lost 6 bases, J lost 9 bases, and 17 bases lay in between. The CDR3 loop spans 13 amino acids. CDR3 protein: CASSPRGERAQYF. In DNA form, the CDR3 reads TGTGCCAGCAGCCCACGGGGAGAACGGGCCCAGTACTTC.

The rearrangement uses TRBV14 and TRBJ2-7; 10 positions match TRBD1. There are 16 residues in the CDR3. Germline lookup yields CDR1 SGHDN and CDR2 FVKESK. Losses at the gene ends were 5 bases for V and 6 bases for J; bases not matched to a gene: 13. The CDR3 DNA follows: TGTGCCAGCAGCACCAGGGAGGGACAGGGGAGATTCGAGCAGTACTTC. Protein sequence: CASSTREGQGRFEQYF.

J is TRBJ2-3 and V is TRBV5-1; perhaps TRBD2 as D (6 bases). Germline values: CDR1 SGHRS, CDR2 YFSETQ. V shed 1 base and J shed 2 bases, with 20 bases lying between them. This CDR3 comprises 18 residues. CDR3 DNA sequence: TGCGCCAGCAGCTTGTTCCCCGTACTAGGGAGGTTCACAGATACGCAGTATTTT. It translates to CASSLFPVLGRFTDTQYF.

This sequence joins TRBV6-2 or TRBV6-3 and TRBJ1-4; unclear D gene. V shed 0 bases and J shed 8 bases, with 16 bases lying between them. Germline lookup yields CDR1 MNHEY and CDR2 SVGEGT. The CDR3 contains 16 residues. CDR3 amino acids: CASSYSDGVGGEKLFF. The CDR3 nucleotides read TGTGCCAGCAGTTACTCAGACGGGGTGGGAGGCGAAAAACTGTTTTTT.

The rearrangement joins TRBV6-2 or TRBV6-3 to TRBJ1-2, with D uncertain. Trimming pared 4 bases from V and 8 bases from J, leaving 8 bases between. This CDR3 is 11 amino acids long. In germline, CDR1 is MNHEY, CDR2 SVGEGT. The CDR3 loop is CASSSLGGYTF. The CDR3 DNA is TGTGCCAGCAGTTCCCTAGGAGGCTACACCTTC.

The chain couples TRBV6-5 to TRBJ2-7, with D tentatively TRBD1 (6 bases). V was shortened by 6 bases and J by 0 bases, with 12 bases between the two germline ends. CDR3 length: 14 amino acids. Germline V gene lookup returns CDR1 MNHEY and CDR2 SVGAGI. The CDR3 DNA follows: TGTGCCAGCAGACCGGGACATAGCTCCTACGAGCAGTACTTC. This gives the protein CASRPGHSSYEQYF.

This rearrangement joins TRBV12-5 to TRBJ1-1, with D possibly being TRBD1 (6 bases). Between the trimmed V and J ends, which lost 6 bases and 3 bases, there was a span of 17 bases. This CDR3 region has 15 residues. Germline V CDR1 and CDR2: LGHNT, FRNRAP. CDR3 sequence: CASGSGGAWDTEAFF. The CDR3 DNA sequence: TGTGCTAGTGGCTCCGGGGGGGCCTGGGACACTGAAGCTTTCTTT. The full variable domain, rest sourced from reference TRBV12-5 and TRBJ1-1, is DARVTQTPRHKVTEMGQEVTMRCQPILGHNTVFWYRQTMMQGLELLAYFRNRAPLDDSGMPKDRFSAEMPDATLATLKIQPSEPRDSAVYFCASGSGGAWDTEAFFGQGTRLTVV.

This clone was seen once. The V call is TRBV29-1, the J call TRBJ2-3, with D possibly matching TRBD1 (6 bases). The V and J ends lost 6 bases and 1 base respectively, with 14 bases between them. This CDR3 contains 14 residues. Germline V gene data show CDR1 as SQVTM and CDR2 as ANQGSEA. The CDR3 loop is CSVAGTPRTDTQYF. DNA for the CDR3: TGCAGCGTAGCCGGGACACCACGCACAGATACGCAGTATTTT.

CDR3 DNA: TGTGCCAGCAGCTTAGGGCCTCCTAGCGGAATGGTGGAGCAGTACTTC. The encoded protein is CASSLGPPSGMVEQYF. This chain links TRBV13 with TRBJ2-7; 7 positions match TRBD2. The CDR3 spans 16 residues. The ends lost 0 bases at V and 7 bases at J; junction bases unmatched: 12. Germline V gene lookup returns CDR1 PRHDT and CDR2 FYEKMQ (reference sequence).

The chain couples TRBV27 to TRBJ2-4; 11 bases agree with TRBD1. The CDR3 loop spans 20 amino acids. The V segment lost 10 bases and the J segment 0 bases; nucleotides outside the gene matches: 20. Looked up from germline, CDR1 is MNHEY and CDR2 is SMNVEV (reference sequence). The CDR3 is CATQQRGGQGAFLAKNIQYF. CDR3 nucleotide sequence: TGTGCCACGCAGCAGCGGGGTGGACAGGGGGCCTTCCTAGCCAAAAACATTCAGTACTTC.

The chain combines TRBV9 with TRBJ2-3, with 9 bases identical to TRBD1. The ends lost 4 bases at V and 6 bases at J; junction bases unmatched: 18. Germline V gene sequence: CDR1 SGDLS, CDR2 YYNGEE. The CDR3 loop spans 18 amino acids. The CDR3 nucleotides read TGTGCCAGCAGCCTCCACCAAACCGGGGACAGGGTATTGGATACGCAGTATTTT. It yields the protein CASSLHQTGDRVLDTQYF. The full variable domain, with the rest looked up from reference TRBV9 and TRBJ2-3, is DSGVTQTPKHLITATGQRVTLRCSPRSGDLSVYWYQQSLDQGLQFLIQYYNGEERAKGNILERFSAQQFPDLHSELNLSSLELGDSALYFCASSLHQTGDRVLDTQYFGPGTRLTVL.

V usage is TRBV28 and J usage is TRBJ2-7; possible D gene TRBD1, 6 bases. V was trimmed by 1 base and J by 0 bases, leaving 16 bases between them. This CDR3 region has 17 residues. CDR1 is MDHEN and CDR2 is SYDVKM in the germline V gene. CDR3 region: CASSLYLEGVSSYEQYF. CDR3 DNA sequence: TGTGCCAGCAGTTTATATTTAGAGGGGGTTAGCTCCTACGAGCAGTACTTC.

V gene TRBV12-5 combines with J gene TRBJ2-6; no clear D gene. Trimming cost V 5 bases and J 4 bases, with 6 bases left between them. The germline V gene has CDR1 LGHNT and CDR2 FRNRAP. The CDR3 consists of 13 residues. Here the CDR3 DNA reads TGTGCTAGTGGTAAGACAGGGGCCAACGTCCTGACTTTC. This encodes CASGKTGANVLTF.

V is TRBV11-2 and J is TRBJ2-5; 10 nucleotides match TRBD2. V dropped 1 base and J dropped 1; count of bases not matched to a gene: 6. The length of the CDR3 is 17 residues. Germline V gene data show CDR1 as SGHAT and CDR2 as FQNNGV. CDR3 sequence reads: CASSLVGGLAIQETQYF. In nucleotides, the CDR3 is TGTGCCAGCAGCTTAGTTGGGGGACTAGCGATCCAAGAGACCCAGTACTTC.

This chain uses TRBV6-4 with TRBJ1-4, with D possibly being TRBD1 (5 bases). The germline V gene encodes CDR1 MRHNA and CDR2 SNTAGT. V was shortened by 6 bases and J by 14 bases, with 19 bases between the two germline ends. The CDR3 has 13 amino acids. This CDR3 reads CASSPGPRDQLFF. In nucleotides, the CDR3 is TGTGCCAGCAGCCCCGGGCCCAGGGATCAGCTGTTTTTT.

The chain links TRBV18 to TRBJ1-4; the match to TRBD1 covers 8 bases. CDR1 and CDR2 (germline): KGHSH, LQKENI. The CDR3 is 15 amino acids. J gave up 2 bases and V 4 bases, and 3 bases lay outside the gene matches. Here the CDR3 DNA reads TGTGCCAGCTCACAACGACAGGGGACTAATGAAAAACTGTTTTTT. It encodes CASSQRQGTNEKLFF.

V is TRBV5-4 and J is TRBJ2-5, with 11 bases fitting TRBD2. Trimming removed 5 bases from V and 1 base from J; junction bases left unmatched: 10. Germline V gene lookup returns CDR1 SGHNT and CDR2 YYREEE (reference sequence). This CDR3 spans 17 amino acids. The CDR3 sequence: CASSHILTSGVQETQYF. The CDR3 DNA sequence: TGTGCCAGCAGTCACATATTGACTAGCGGGGTCCAAGAGACCCAGTACTTC.

This clone was counted a single time. One junction end does not reproduce the germline sequence, and a read error may be involved. The V call is TRBV7-7, the J call TRBJ2-5, with TRBD2 identical over 10 bases. Germline V lookup: CDR1 SSHAT, CDR2 FNYEAQ (reference sequence). The CDR3 loop spans 15 amino acids. The CDR3 sequence is CASSFSGGYQETQYF. As DNA, the CDR3 is TGTGCTAGCAGCTTTAGCGGGGGGTACCAAGAGACCCAGTACTTC.

The chain joins TRBV30 to TRBJ1-3; D is unclear. V shed 3 bases and J shed 4 bases, with 13 bases lying between them. This CDR3 is built from 14 residues. The V gene's germline CDR1 is GTSNPN and CDR2 SVGIG (reference sequence). CDR3 in DNA: TGTGCCTGGAGCGAGGGCCCCCCGGGAAACACCATATATTTT. Protein sequence: CAWSEGPPGNTIYF.

The chain carries TRBV28 and TRBJ1-2; 7 bases align to TRBD1. The CDR3 has 14 residues. Germline V CDR1 and CDR2: MDHEN, SYDVKM. V was pared by 6 bases and J by 6 bases, with 10 bases of the junction left unmatched. DNA for the CDR3: TGTGCCAGCAGGCAGGGGGTTGTTAAGCATGGCTACACCTTC. Amino acids: CASRQGVVKHGYTF.

The J gene is TRBJ1-4, the V gene TRBV4-1; TRBD1 matches 7 bases. Germline trimming cut 4 bases from V and 4 bases from J; bases unmatched to any gene: 3. The V gene's germline CDR1 is MGHRA and CDR2 YSYEKL. There are 14 residues in the CDR3. CDR3 DNA: TGCGCCAGCAGCCCCGGGACAGTTAATGAAAAACTGTTTTTT. It is translated as CASSPGTVNEKLFF.

The chain carries TRBV12-5 and TRBJ1-1; 8 bases map to TRBD1. CDR1 is LGHNT and CDR2 is FRNRAP in the germline V gene. The CDR3 has 17 residues. The V gene end was trimmed by 4 bases and the J gene end by 0 bases; junction bases not matched to a gene: 10. The CDR3 sequence: CASGSGGQGTMNTEAFF. The CDR3 bases are TGTGCTAGTGGTTCAGGTGGACAGGGCACCATGAACACTGAAGCTTTCTTT.

Written as DNA, the CDR3 is TGTGCCAGCAGTTTGAGCGGGTACACTGAAGCTTTCTTT. Protein: CASSLSGYTEAFF. The rearrangement uses TRBV27 and TRBJ1-1; D remains ambiguous. Trimming cost V 3 bases and J 3 bases, with 8 bases left between them. CDR3 length equals 13 residues. Looked up from germline, CDR1 is MNHEY and CDR2 is SMNVEV (reference sequence).

The chain combines TRBV9 with TRBJ2-2; D perhaps matches TRBD2 (6 bases). The V end was cut by 0 bases, the J end by 6 bases, with 15 bases between. This CDR3 is 16 amino acids long. The germline gives CDR1 SGDLS, CDR2 YYNGEE. Here the CDR3 reads CASSVGAGTSAGELFF. The CDR3 nucleotides read TGTGCCAGCAGCGTAGGGGCGGGAACAAGCGCCGGGGAGCTGTTTTTT.

The CDR3 DNA is TGTGCCAGCAGCTTGGGTCAAGCGAGGGGGAATGAGCAGTTCTTC. It encodes CASSLGQARGNEQFF. The chain couples TRBV5-5 to TRBJ2-1, with D possibly matching TRBD1 (6 bases). Looked up from germline, CDR1 is SGHKS and CDR2 is YYEKEE (reference sequence). The CDR3 contains 15 residues. Trimming removed 0 bases at V and 7 bases at J, with 14 bases between.